This T cell receptor (beta chain) was recorded in a study of radiotherapy plus CTLA-4 blockade in lung cancer. Turning to the study itself: Disease control reached 31%, with objective responses in 15% to 20%. Study results and caveats: Strongest reported response predictors: early blood clone changes and post-radiation interferon-beta. In blood, after radiotherapy plus ipilimumab, tumor-derived TCR clones expanded.

Trimming at V came to 7 bases and at J to 5 bases, leaving 7 bases not matched to a gene. The CDR3 runs to 13 residues. Per germline, CDR1 SGHAT and CDR2 FQNNGV. It was focal radiation plus CTLA-4 blockade with ipilimumab that patients with chemo-refractory metastatic non-small-cell lung cancer received. Points on this clone: What it binds is not known.

The protocol was immunoSEQ multiplex PCR, while the TCRdb copy is restricted to in-frame clones and leaves out a portion. The data show roughly 44,000 clones, roughly 88% seen once. The origin of this receptor is a human donor with non-small cell lung cancer whose response to radiotherapy plus ipilimumab could not be evaluated. Specimen: peripheral blood, collected from a patient treated with radiotherapy plus ipilimumab. The V call is TRBV11-2, the J call TRBJ1-1; 7 bases match TRBD1. CDR3 DNA sequence: TGTGCCAGCAAGATACAGGGGAATACTGAAGCTTTCTTT. It is translated as CASKIQGNTEAFF.